Reported below is one T cell receptor beta chain. The antigen remains undetermined. The data are from a study of radiotherapy plus CTLA-4 blockade in lung cancer. Background on the study: Patients showed objective responses in 15% to 20% of cases and disease control in under 40%. Study outcomes and limitations: Clones of tumor-derived TCRs expanded in blood after radiotherapy plus ipilimumab.

The CDR3 is 17 residues long. CDR1 and CDR2 (germline): SEHNR, FQNEAQ (reference sequence). The trim removed 5 bases at V and 3 bases at J, leaving 15 bases unmatched. Produced via immunoSEQ multiplex PCR; TCRdb's table is partial and in-frame only. The table shows about 120,000 clones, with about nine tenths occurring only once. CTLA-4 blockade using ipilimumab, together with focal radiation, was received by patients with chemo-refractory metastatic non-small-cell lung cancer. The rearrangement joins TRBV7-9 to TRBJ1-1, with TRBD1 matching 7 bases. Sequencing was performed on peripheral blood, taken from a patient treated with radiotherapy plus ipilimumab. This sequence was found in a human donor with non-small cell lung cancer that progressed on radiotherapy plus ipilimumab. CDR3 region: CASSNPKGGPSDTEAFF. DNA for the CDR3: TGTGCCAGCAGCAACCCCAAAGGGGGCCCTAGCGACACTGAAGCTTTCTTT. Looking up the rest from reference TRBV7-9 and TRBJ1-1 gives the full variable domain: DTGVSQNPRHKITKRGQNVTFRCDPISEHNRLYWYRQTLGQGPEFLTYFQNEAQLEKSRLLSDRFSAERPKGSFSTLEIQRTEQGDSAMYLCASSNPKGGPSDTEAFFGQGTRLTVV.